The clone carrying this T cell receptor beta chain was counted ten times or more. Its target is unknown. TCR beta CDR3 sequences were amplified from RNA transcripts. The HTBI primer set drove a first-round RT-PCR of the TCR CDR3. MiXCR was run by TCRdb on the multiplex PCR reads, yielding one entry per CDR3 protein. Of 300,000 to 450,000 distinct CDR3 sequences in the sample, approximately 14% are singletons; the top ten hold 15% to 20%. The data were taken from a study of T cells in Graves' hyperthyroidism and ophthalmopathy. Clinical symptoms, serum thyroxine, TRAb, thyroid ultrasound and orbital computed tomography informed diagnoses. Findings and caveats of the study: It was a median about seven months before onset that the model predicted ophthalmopathy.

Germline values: CDR1 SGDLS, CDR2 YYNGEE. CDR3 length: 16 residues. V shed 4 bases and J 3 bases; nucleotides not matched to a gene: 11. The sample comprised blood. This TCR was recovered from a young woman with Graves' ophthalmopathy. V gene TRBV9 combines with J gene TRBJ2-7, with 9 bases aligning to TRBD1. In DNA form, the CDR3 reads TGTGCCAGCAGCCCCCGGTTGGGACAGGGTAACTACGAGCAGTACTTC. Protein: CASSPRLGQGNYEQYF.